The 29 T cell receptor beta chains below come from one sample, sequenced in a study of CD8+ T cells in alopecia areata. cDNA prepared by RNA extraction and subsequent reverse transcription served as the template for sequencing. Using immunoSEQ multiplex PCR, the repertoire was profiled, and TCRdb retains in-frame clones only, with some absent. The repertoire holds roughly 170,000 clones, with around three fifths as singletons. The sequences come from CD4+ T cells sorted from blood, collected at week 0. These TCRs come from a human donor with alopecia areata.

This clone was observed a handful of times. The chain joins TRBV4-1 to TRBJ1-5; D is uncertain. V was pared by 1 base and J by 4 bases, with 11 bases between. The CDR3 is 15 residues long. Germline CDR1 MGHRA, CDR2 YSYEKL. The DNA of the CDR3 is TGCGCCAGCAGCCAAGGTGAACAGAAAAATCAGCCCCAGCATTTT. Its translation: CASSQGEQKNQPQHF.

V and J are TRBV2 and TRBJ2-7; D perhaps matches TRBD1 (8 bases). CDR1 is SNHLY and CDR2 is FYNNEI in the germline V gene. This CDR3 has 15 amino acids. V was trimmed by 6 bases and J by 7 bases, leaving 22 bases between them. CDR3 protein: CASRTPGQGGGEQYF. CDR3 bases: TGTGCCAGCAGGACCCCCGGACAGGGAGGGGGGGAGCAGTACTTC. Using reference TRBV2 and TRBJ2-7 for the parts outside the CDR3, the full variable domain is EPEVTQTPSHQVTQMGQEVILRCVPISNHLYFYWYRQILGQKVEFLVSFYNNEISEKSEIFDDQFSVERPDGSNFTLKIRSTKLEDSAMYFCASRTPGQGGGEQYFGPGTRLTVT.

The chain links TRBV2 to TRBJ2-3; no reliable D call. Trimming left V 4 bases short and J 7 bases short, with 21 bases between. Germline V lookup: CDR1 SNHLY, CDR2 FYNNEI. The CDR3 has 16 residues. The CDR3 DNA reads as TGTGCCAGCAGTGGGGGTTTTGGTCCCCTAGTAAATACGCAGTATTTT. Translation: CASSGGFGPLVNTQYF.

This clone has more than one count but fewer than ten. CDR3 in amino acids: CASSLLSGDTEAFF. As DNA, the CDR3 is TGTGCCAGCAGCTTACTTTCGGGGGACACTGAAGCTTTCTTT. The V and J genes are TRBV7-9 and TRBJ1-1, with a weak D call TRBD1 (5 bases). The V end was cut by 2 bases, the J end by 3 bases, with 10 bases between. CDR3 length equals 14 residues. Germline lookup yields CDR1 SEHNR and CDR2 FQNEAQ (reference sequence).

The chain combines TRBV7-2 with TRBJ1-2, with a weak D call TRBD1 (5 bases). The CDR3 is made up of 13 amino acids. CDR1 is SGHTA and CDR2 is FQGNSA in the germline V gene. Trimming stripped 1 base from V and 7 bases from J, with 10 bases between. The CDR3 here is CASSLEGRGGYTF. In DNA form, the CDR3 reads TGTGCCAGCAGCTTAGAGGGACGCGGTGGCTACACCTTC.

This clone has only a few counts. The chain couples TRBV7-9 to TRBJ1-1; 9 nucleotides line up with TRBD1. With V trimmed by 5 bases and J by 2 bases, 6 bases remained unmatched. This CDR3 contains 15 residues. Germline CDR1 reads SEHNR; CDR2 reads FQNEAQ (reference sequence). The CDR3 sequence: CASSRGQGTNTEAFF. Here the CDR3 DNA reads TGTGCCAGCAGCCGAGGACAGGGGACCAACACTGAAGCTTTCTTT.

This clone turned up a few times. CDR3 region: CAWNPGLVKYEQYF. The CDR3 DNA follows: TGTGCCTGGAACCCGGGACTGGTCAAATACGAGCAGTACTTC. J is TRBJ2-7 and V is TRBV30; D perhaps matches TRBD2 (6 bases). V was shortened by 4 bases and J by 4 bases, with 17 bases between the two germline ends. Germline V lookup: CDR1 GTSNPN, CDR2 SVGIG (reference sequence). The CDR3 totals 14 residues.

This chain's CDR3 is CASSDLSGSQETQYF. The DNA for the CDR3 is TGTGCCAGCAGTGATCTTAGCGGGAGCCAAGAGACCCAGTACTTC. The genes are TRBV25-1 and TRBJ2-5, with 9 bases that match TRBD2. The CDR3 runs 15 residues. Germline V gives CDR1 MGHDK, CDR2 SYGVNS. Trimming removed 3 bases from V and 1 base from J; junction bases left unmatched: 3.

The V call is TRBV5-1, the J call TRBJ2-5, with D tentatively TRBD1 or TRBD2 (5 bases each). With 2 bases removed from V and 4 bases from J, the gap between germline ends came to 15 bases. CDR1 and CDR2 from the germline V gene are SGHRS and YFSETQ. The length of the CDR3 is 15 residues. The CDR3 sequence is CASSFLELGGETQYF. The CDR3, as DNA: TGCGCCAGCAGCTTCTTAGAGCTTGGGGGAGAGACCCAGTACTTC.

The chain uses TRBV30 and TRBJ2-4; D might be TRBD1 (5 bases). Trimming stripped 0 bases from V and 0 bases from J, with 6 bases between. This CDR3 has 14 amino acids. The germline V gene encodes CDR1 GTSNPN and CDR2 SVGIG (reference sequence). The CDR3 DNA reads as TGTGCCTGGAGTGTTGGGGCAGCCAAAAACATTCAGTACTTC. Protein product: CAWSVGAAKNIQYF.

The rearrangement links TRBV18 to TRBJ2-3; D may be TRBD1 (6 bases). The length of the CDR3 is 13 residues. Germline V gene sequence: CDR1 KGHSH, CDR2 LQKENI. Trimming took 3 bases from V and 2 from J, leaving 6 bases between them. The CDR3 DNA sequence: TGTGCCAGCTCACCGGGACACACAGATACGCAGTATTTT. This gives the protein CASSPGHTDTQYF. The full variable domain, with the rest looked up from reference TRBV18 and TRBJ2-3, is NAGVMQNPRHLVRRRGQEARLRCSPMKGHSHVYWYRQLPEEGLKFMVYLQKENIIDESGMPKERFSAEFPKEGPSILRIQQVVRGDSAAYFCASSPGHTDTQYFGPGTRLTVL.

CDR3 DNA: TGTGCCAGCAGCCCGGGACAGGGTCGATCACCCCTCCACTTT. As protein: CASSPGQGRSPLHF. The chain uses TRBV5-6 and TRBJ1-6; TRBD1 aligns across 9 bases. The ends lost 4 bases at V and 10 bases at J; junction bases unmatched: 6. CDR3 length: 14 residues. Germline V lookup: CDR1 SGHDT, CDR2 YYEEEE.

This clone has just one count. A read error may produce the germline difference seen at one junction end. The CDR3 bases are TGTGCTAGCAGCCCCGGACGGTCCCCGGGGGAGCAGTACTTC. Translation gives CASSPGRSPGEQYF. The chain links TRBV7-7 to TRBJ2-7, with D possibly TRBD2 on 5 matching bases. CDR1 SSHAT and CDR2 FNYEAQ come from the germline V gene (reference sequence). This CDR3 is 14 amino acids long.

This clone has more than one count but fewer than ten. The rearrangement joins TRBV10-3 to TRBJ2-7; 9 bases agree with TRBD2. This CDR3 has 14 residues. With 8 bases clipped from V and 0 bases from J, the junction kept 5 bases outside the gene matches. CDR1 and CDR2 from the germline V gene are ENHRY and SYGVKD. This chain's CDR3 is CAIGASGTSYEQYF. CDR3 nucleotide sequence: TGTGCCATCGGGGCTAGCGGGACCTCCTACGAGCAGTACTTC.

This clone was counted a few times. The V gene is TRBV29-1, the J gene TRBJ2-7; tentatively, D is TRBD1 (6 bases). CDR3 size: 14 residues. CDR1 SQVTM and CDR2 ANQGSEA come from the germline V gene. V was cut by 1 base and J by 6 bases, with 16 bases left in between. CDR3 sequence reads: CSVEVSRGVGEQYF. The DNA of the CDR3 is TGCAGCGTTGAAGTGAGCAGGGGAGTAGGCGAGCAGTACTTC.

The chain uses TRBV12-5 and TRBJ1-2; D call uncertain. The CDR3 spans 14 residues. The V end lost 5 bases, the J end lost 5 bases, and 15 bases lay between the germline ends. From germline, CDR1 is LGHNT and CDR2 FRNRAP. The CDR3 region is CASGPPDLVYGYTF. The CDR3, as DNA: TGTGCTAGTGGTCCCCCCGACCTGGTGTATGGCTACACCTTC.

The chain carries TRBV30 and TRBJ2-3; TRBD2 agrees at 9 bases. Germline trimming cut 1 base from V and 8 bases from J; bases unmatched to any gene: 7. The length of the CDR3 is 14 residues. Germline CDR1 and CDR2: GTSNPN and SVGIG (reference sequence). Written as DNA, the CDR3 is TGTGCCTGGAGTGAGGCGGGGGGGTTTGGTACGCAGTATTTT. It codes for CAWSEAGGFGTQYF.

This clone was recorded a few times. The J gene is TRBJ2-5, the V gene TRBV29-1; 8 nucleotides align to TRBD1. Germline values: CDR1 SQVTM, CDR2 ANQGSEA. This CDR3 has 12 residues. V lost 6 bases, J lost 4 bases, and 4 bases stayed unmatched. DNA of the CDR3: TGCAGCGTCAAACAGGGGGGAGAGACCCAGTACTTC. Protein product: CSVKQGGETQYF.

This clone was seen just once. The chain joins TRBV30 to TRBJ2-5, with D tentatively TRBD1 or TRBD2 (5 bases each). V was trimmed by 5 bases and J by 9 bases, leaving 19 bases between them. Germline V gene sequence: CDR1 GTSNPN, CDR2 SVGIG (reference sequence). This CDR3 is 13 amino acids long. The CDR3 loop reads CAWGRDRYMSQYF. In DNA, the CDR3 is TGTGCCTGGGGCCGGGACCGATACATGTCCCAGTACTTC.

V gene TRBV9 combines with J gene TRBJ2-3; D uncertain. This CDR3 is built from 14 residues. Per the germline V gene, CDR1 is SGDLS and CDR2 is YYNGEE. Trimming removed 2 bases at V and 1 base at J, with 8 bases between. CDR3 DNA: TGTGCCAGCAGCGTCCTAAGGGGCACAGATACGCAGTATTTT. This gives the protein CASSVLRGTDTQYF. Based on the CDR3 plus reference TRBV9 and TRBJ2-3, the full variable domain is DSGVTQTPKHLITATGQRVTLRCSPRSGDLSVYWYQQSLDQGLQFLIQYYNGEERAKGNILERFSAQQFPDLHSELNLSSLELGDSALYFCASSVLRGTDTQYFGPGTRLTVL.

This chain connects TRBV9 to TRBJ1-6; D is unresolved. Trimming left V 1 base short and J 10 bases short, with 9 bases between. Germline V CDR1 and CDR2: SGDLS, YYNGEE. There are 13 residues in the CDR3. CDR3 residues: CASSVLVGSPLHF. The CDR3 DNA sequence: TGTGCCAGCAGCGTATTAGTGGGATCACCCCTCCACTTT.

The CDR3 DNA is TGTGCCAGCAGCGTGGGGGACAGGGGTGACATTCAGTACTTC. It specifies CASSVGDRGDIQYF. V usage is TRBV9 and J usage is TRBJ2-4, with 10 bases identical to TRBD1. The CDR3 runs to 14 residues. Germline CDR1 is SGDLS and CDR2 is YYNGEE. The V segment lost 2 bases and the J segment 8 bases; nucleotides outside the gene matches: 4.

This chain joins TRBV10-3 and TRBJ2-1, with D possibly called TRBD1 or TRBD2 (5 bases each). V lost 3 bases and J 6 bases, leaving 15 bases between the germline ends. The CDR3 totals 15 residues. The germline gives CDR1 ENHRY, CDR2 SYGVKD. CDR3 residues: CAISELGRTRNEQFF. For the CDR3, the DNA is TGTGCCATCAGTGAACTGGGACGGACCCGCAATGAGCAGTTCTTC.

CDR3 residues: CSVEFRGETQYF. Written as DNA, the CDR3 is TGCAGCGTTGAATTCAGGGGCGAGACCCAGTACTTC. This rearrangement joins TRBV29-1 to TRBJ2-5; maybe TRBD1 (6 bases). This CDR3 comprises 12 residues. The ends were cut back, 2 bases at V and 5 bases at J, with 9 bases in the middle. Looked up from germline, CDR1 is SQVTM and CDR2 is ANQGSEA. Together with reference TRBV29-1 and TRBJ2-5, the CDR3 gives the full variable domain: SAVISQKPSRDICQRGTSLTIQCQVDSQVTMMFWYRQQPGQSLTLIATANQGSEATYESGFVIDKFPISRPNLTFSTLTVSNMSPEDSSIYLCSVEFRGETQYFGPGTRLLVL.

The chain recombines TRBV5-1 with TRBJ1-2, with D perhaps TRBD1 (5 bases). The CDR3 runs to 14 residues. The germline V and J ends were trimmed by 2 bases and 3 bases, with 11 bases remaining between them. CDR1 and CDR2 (germline): SGHRS, YFSETQ. The CDR3 region is CASSLGRRDYGYTF. CDR3 DNA: TGCGCCAGCAGCTTAGGCCGCAGGGACTATGGCTACACCTTC. Supplemented by reference TRBV5-1 and TRBJ1-2, the full variable domain reads KAGVTQTPRYLIKTRGQQVTLSCSPISGHRSVSWYQQTPGQGLQFLFEYFSETQRNKGNFPGRFSGRQFSNSRSEMNVSTLELGDSALYLCASSLGRRDYGYTFGSGTRLTVV.

This chain links TRBV4-1 with TRBJ2-5, with 9 positions matching TRBD2. The J segment lost 4 bases and the V segment lost 0 bases, leaving 3 bases of the junction unmatched. This CDR3 is 15 amino acids long. Germline CDR1 reads MGHRA; CDR2 reads YSYEKL. The CDR3, as DNA: TGCGCCAGCAGCCAAGAATTAGCGGGGGTAGAGACCCAGTACTTC. Protein product: CASSQELAGVETQYF.

The chain couples TRBV7-9 to TRBJ1-5, with a weak D call TRBD1 (5 bases). Trimming removed 5 bases from V and 0 bases from J, with 20 bases in between. This CDR3 region has 18 residues. The germline gives CDR1 SEHNR, CDR2 FQNEAQ (reference sequence). The CDR3 DNA is TGTGCCAGCAGCACCACTAAAGGAGACAGCAATAGCAATCAGCCCCAGCATTTT. It encodes CASSTTKGDSNSNQPQHF. The variable domain in full, with the rest retrieved from reference TRBV7-9 and TRBJ1-5, is DTGVSQNPRHKITKRGQNVTFRCDPISEHNRLYWYRQTLGQGPEFLTYFQNEAQLEKSRLLSDRFSAERPKGSFSTLEIQRTEQGDSAMYLCASSTTKGDSNSNQPQHFGDGTRLSIL.

J is TRBJ2-5 and V is TRBV30; D unresolved. The CDR3 is 13 amino acids. Germline V gene lookup returns CDR1 GTSNPN and CDR2 SVGIG (reference sequence). Trimming cost V 1 base and J 1 base, with 7 bases left between them. CDR3: CAWSGESQETQYF. The DNA for the CDR3 is TGTGCCTGGAGTGGCGAGTCCCAAGAGACCCAGTACTTC.

The CDR3 protein is CASSKGFGGPQHF. As DNA, the CDR3 is TGTGCCAGTAGTAAGGGTTTCGGGGGGCCCCAGCATTTT. The chain couples TRBV19 to TRBJ1-5; D is possibly TRBD1 (5 bases). The CDR3 has 13 amino acids. The germline V gene has CDR1 LNHDA and CDR2 SQIVND (reference sequence). Between the trimmed V and J ends, which lost 4 bases and 9 bases, there was a span of 13 bases.